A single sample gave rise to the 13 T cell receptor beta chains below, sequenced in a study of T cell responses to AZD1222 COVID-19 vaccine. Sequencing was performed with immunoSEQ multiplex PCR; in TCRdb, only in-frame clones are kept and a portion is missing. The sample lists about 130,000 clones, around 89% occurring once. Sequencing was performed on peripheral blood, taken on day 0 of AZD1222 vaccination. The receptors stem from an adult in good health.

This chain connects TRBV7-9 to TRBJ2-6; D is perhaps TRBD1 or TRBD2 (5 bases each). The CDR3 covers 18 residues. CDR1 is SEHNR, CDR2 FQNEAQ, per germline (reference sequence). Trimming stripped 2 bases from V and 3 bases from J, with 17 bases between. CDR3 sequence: CASSLRGSGFGGANVLTF. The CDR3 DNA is TGTGCCAGCAGCTTAAGAGGGTCAGGGTTCGGTGGGGCCAACGTCCTGACTTTC.

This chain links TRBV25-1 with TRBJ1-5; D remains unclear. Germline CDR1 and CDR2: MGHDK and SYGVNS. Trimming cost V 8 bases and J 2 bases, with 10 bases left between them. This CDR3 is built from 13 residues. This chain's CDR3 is CASVGDGNQPQHF. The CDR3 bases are TGTGCCAGCGTTGGAGACGGCAATCAGCCCCAGCATTTT.

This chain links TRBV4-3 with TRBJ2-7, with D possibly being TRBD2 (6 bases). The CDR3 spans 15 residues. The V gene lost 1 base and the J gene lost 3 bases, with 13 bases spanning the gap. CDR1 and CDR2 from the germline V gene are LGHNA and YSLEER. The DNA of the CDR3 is TGCGCCAGCAGCCAAGGGAGGGGTACAAACTACGAGCAGTACTTC. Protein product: CASSQGRGTNYEQYF.

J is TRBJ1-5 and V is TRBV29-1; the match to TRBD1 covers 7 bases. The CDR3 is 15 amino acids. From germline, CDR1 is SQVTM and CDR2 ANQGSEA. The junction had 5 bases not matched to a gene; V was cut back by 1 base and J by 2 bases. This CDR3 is CSVEGIDRGNQPQHF. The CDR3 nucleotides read TGCAGCGTTGAAGGGATTGACAGGGGCAATCAGCCCCAGCATTTT. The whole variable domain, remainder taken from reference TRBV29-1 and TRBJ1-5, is SAVISQKPSRDICQRGTSLTIQCQVDSQVTMMFWYRQQPGQSLTLIATANQGSEATYESGFVIDKFPISRPNLTFSTLTVSNMSPEDSSIYLCSVEGIDRGNQPQHFGDGTRLSIL.

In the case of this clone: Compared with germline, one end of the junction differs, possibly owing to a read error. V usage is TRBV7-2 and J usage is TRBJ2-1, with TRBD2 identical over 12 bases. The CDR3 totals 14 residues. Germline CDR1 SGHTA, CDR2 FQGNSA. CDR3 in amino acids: CASSLAGGLHEQFF. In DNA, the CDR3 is TGTGCCAGCAGCCTAGCGGGGGGGCTTCATGAGCAGTTCTTC.

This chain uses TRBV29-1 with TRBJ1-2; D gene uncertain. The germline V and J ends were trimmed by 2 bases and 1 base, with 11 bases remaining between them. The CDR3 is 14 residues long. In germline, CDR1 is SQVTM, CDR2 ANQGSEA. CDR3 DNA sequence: TGCAGCGTTGAAAGGTCCACGAGTAACTATGGCTACACCTTC. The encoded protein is CSVERSTSNYGYTF.

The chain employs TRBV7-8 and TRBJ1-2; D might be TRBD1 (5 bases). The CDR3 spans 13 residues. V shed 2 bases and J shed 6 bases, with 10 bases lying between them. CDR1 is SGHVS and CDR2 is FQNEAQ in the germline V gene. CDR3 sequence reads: CASSLQGPNGYTF. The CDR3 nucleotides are TGTGCCAGCAGCTTACAGGGCCCGAATGGCTACACCTTC.

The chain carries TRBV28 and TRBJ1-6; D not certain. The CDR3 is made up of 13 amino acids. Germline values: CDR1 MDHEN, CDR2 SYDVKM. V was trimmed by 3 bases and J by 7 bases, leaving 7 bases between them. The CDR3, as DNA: TGTGCCAGCAGTTTGTTTCGGAATTCACCCCTCCACTTT. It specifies CASSLFRNSPLHF.

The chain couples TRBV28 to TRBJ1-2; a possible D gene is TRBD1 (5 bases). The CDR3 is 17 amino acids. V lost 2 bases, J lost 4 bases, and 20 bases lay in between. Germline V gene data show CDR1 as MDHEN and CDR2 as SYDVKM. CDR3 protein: CASSLSTGYLRGYGYTF. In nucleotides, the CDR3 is TGTGCCAGCAGTTTAAGTACAGGCTACCTTAGGGGCTATGGCTACACCTTC.

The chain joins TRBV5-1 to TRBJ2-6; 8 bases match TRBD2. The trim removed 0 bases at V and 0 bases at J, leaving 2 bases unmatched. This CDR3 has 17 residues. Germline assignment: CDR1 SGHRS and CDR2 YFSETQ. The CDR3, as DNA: TGCGCCAGCAGCTTGGCCAGCGGGGGCTCTGGGGCCAACGTCCTGACTTTC. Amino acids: CASSLASGGSGANVLTF.

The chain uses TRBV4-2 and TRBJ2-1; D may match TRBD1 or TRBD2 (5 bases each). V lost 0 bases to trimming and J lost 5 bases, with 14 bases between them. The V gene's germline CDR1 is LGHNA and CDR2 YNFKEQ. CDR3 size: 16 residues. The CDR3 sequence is CASSQDLGAGHNEQFF. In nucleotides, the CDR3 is TGTGCCAGCAGCCAAGATTTAGGGGCGGGCCACAATGAGCAGTTCTTC.

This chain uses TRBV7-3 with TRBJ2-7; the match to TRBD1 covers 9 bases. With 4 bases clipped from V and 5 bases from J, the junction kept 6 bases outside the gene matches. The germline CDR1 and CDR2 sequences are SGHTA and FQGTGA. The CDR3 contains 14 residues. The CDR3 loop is CASSSGTGINEQYF. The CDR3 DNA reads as TGTGCCAGCAGCTCAGGGACAGGGATCAACGAGCAGTACTTC.

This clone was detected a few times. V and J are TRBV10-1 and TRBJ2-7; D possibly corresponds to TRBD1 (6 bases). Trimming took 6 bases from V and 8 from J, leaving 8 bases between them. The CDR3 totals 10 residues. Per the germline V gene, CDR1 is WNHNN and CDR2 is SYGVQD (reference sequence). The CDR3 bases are TGCGCCAGCAGACAGGGTCAGCAGTACTTC. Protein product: CASRQGQQYF.